The entry below gives a single T cell receptor (beta chain) sequence along with its context. This sample was taken from a study of blood T cell repertoires in COVID-19. Study-level information: Samples of COVID-19 (acute and convalescent) were obtained from the United States, Italy and Spain.

Profiling relied on immunoSEQ multiplex PCR, and the TCRdb table lists in-frame clones only, not all of them. The repertoire holds a few hundred thousand clones, with 80% to 85% as singletons. The CDR3 length is 15 residues. Between the trimmed V and J ends, which lost 4 bases and 2 bases, there was a span of 14 bases. Germline assignment: CDR1 SEHNR and CDR2 FQNEAQ (reference sequence). Cohorts were assigned according to the clinical history that participants reported. The chain is built from TRBV7-9 and TRBJ1-1, with D unclear. The receptor was isolated from a middle-aged woman who had recovered from COVID-19. The sequencing sample was made of PBMCs or T cells enriched from blood (not recorded which). CDR3 bases: TGTGCCAGCAGCTCCAGGACTGAGGCTAACACTGAAGCTTTCTTT. Protein: CASSSRTEANTEAFF.